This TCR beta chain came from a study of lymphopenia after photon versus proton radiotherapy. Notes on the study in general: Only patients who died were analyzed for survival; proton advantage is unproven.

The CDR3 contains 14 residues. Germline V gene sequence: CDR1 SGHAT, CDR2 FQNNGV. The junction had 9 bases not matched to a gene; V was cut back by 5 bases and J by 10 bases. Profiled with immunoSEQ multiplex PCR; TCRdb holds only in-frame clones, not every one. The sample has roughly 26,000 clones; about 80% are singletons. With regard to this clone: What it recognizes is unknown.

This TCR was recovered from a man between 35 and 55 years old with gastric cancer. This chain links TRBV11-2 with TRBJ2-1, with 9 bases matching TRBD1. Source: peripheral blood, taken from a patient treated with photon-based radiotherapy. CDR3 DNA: TGTGCCAGCAGCCTACTGGGACAGGGACCCGAGCAGTTCTTC. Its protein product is CASSLLGQGPEQFF.